This T cell receptor beta chain stems from a study of T cells in Graves' hyperthyroidism and ophthalmopathy. V lost 6 bases to trimming and J lost 3 bases; unmatched junction nucleotides: 9. CDR3 length equals 16 residues. The germline gives CDR1 SGHAT, CDR2 FQNNGV. Exclusion of patients followed from uncontrolled infection, other autoimmune disease, pregnancy or lactation. There are a few counts of this clonotype. Authors of the study amplified TCR beta CDR3 regions from RNA transcripts. During a first-round RT-PCR of the TCR CDR3, the HTBI primer set was used. TCRdb analysed the multiplex PCR reads with MiXCR anew, one entry per CDR3 protein. The data contain hundreds of thousands of distinct CDR3 sequences, 14% to 15% of them singletons.

The sample taken for sequencing was blood. The clonotype comes from a man between 18 and 35 years old with Graves' ophthalmopathy. This chain uses TRBV11-2 with TRBJ2-3; 10 nucleotides match TRBD1. Here the CDR3 reads CASRTAGTGATDTQYF. CDR3 nucleotides: TGTGCCAGCAGAACCGCCGGGACAGGGGCTACAGATACGCAGTATTTT.